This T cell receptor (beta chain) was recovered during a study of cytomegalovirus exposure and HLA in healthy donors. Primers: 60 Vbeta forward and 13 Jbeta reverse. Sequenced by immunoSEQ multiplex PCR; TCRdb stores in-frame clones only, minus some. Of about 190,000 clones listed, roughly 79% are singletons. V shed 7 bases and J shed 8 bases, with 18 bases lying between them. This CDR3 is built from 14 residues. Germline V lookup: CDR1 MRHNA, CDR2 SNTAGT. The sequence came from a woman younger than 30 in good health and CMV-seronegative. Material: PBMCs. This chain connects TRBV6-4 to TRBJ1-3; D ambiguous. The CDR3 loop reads CASMSAGSGDTIYF. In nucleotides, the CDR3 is TGTGCCAGCATGAGCGCGGGGTCCGGAGACACCATATATTTT.